A single T cell receptor beta chain is shown here with its context. This specimen comes from a study of blood T cell repertoires in COVID-19. About the research overall: The United States, Italy and Spain provided the acute and convalescent COVID-19 samples. Nucleic acid was either cDNA or gDNA, and it came from T cells, B-cell-depleted T cells, or PBMCs.

Authors' methods: Estimated nucleated cell counts came from reference gene primer amplification. Data came from immunoSEQ multiplex PCR; TCRdb stores just in-frame clones and leaves some out. That table is the source of V, J and clone size, and D and trimming were worked out from the DNA. The data contain 200,000 to 300,000 clones, around 86% of them singletons. This CDR3 contains 14 residues. The germline CDR1 and CDR2 sequences are SGHTA and FQGNSA. The germline V and J ends were trimmed by 2 bases and 8 bases, with 13 bases remaining between them. This sequence originates from a woman between 35 and 50 years old who had recovered from COVID-19. The specimen sequenced was peripheral blood. This chain uses TRBV7-2 with TRBJ2-1; D is possibly TRBD1 (5 bases). CDR3 sequence (DNA): TGTGCCAGCAGCTTACGAGCAGGGTACGATGAGCAGTTCTTC. Translated, it gives CASSLRAGYDEQFF. The full variable domain, completed using reference TRBV7-2 and TRBJ2-1, is GAGVSQSPSNKVTEKGKDVELRCDPISGHTALYWYRQSLGQGLEFLIYFQGNSAPDKSGLPSDRFSAERTGGSVSTLTIQRTQQEDSAVYLCASSLRAGYDEQFFGPGTRLTVL.